This passage covers 20 T cell receptor beta chains from one sample sequenced in a study of blood T cell repertoires in COVID-19 (TCRdb year 2020). Library preparation employed the immunoSEQ multiplex PCR assay. TCRdb provides this immuneACCESS table in a form limited to in-frame rearrangements. Some clones are lacking; in checked studies, under half of them reflect an unresolved V gene, and why the rest are absent is not known. In all, the sample holds approximately 43,000 clones, and 65% to 85% of those were seen once. Clones ranked in the top ten supply more than 30% of the sample. The material sequenced was peripheral blood. The origin of the receptors is a man aged 40-49 years with active or convalescent COVID-19.

The chain links TRBV10-3 to TRBJ2-1; TRBD2 aligns across 10 bases. CDR1 and CDR2 from the germline V gene are ENHRY and SYGVKD. The CDR3 loop spans 15 amino acids. The trim removed 10 bases at V and 10 bases at J, leaving 16 bases unmatched. The CDR3 nucleotides read TGTGCCACCCTAGAACTAGCGGGACCTGGGGGGGAGCAGTTCTTC. It encodes CATLELAGPGGEQFF.

This clone was seen a single time. This chain joins TRBV4-1 and TRBJ2-1; 8 bases align to TRBD2. V trimming: 2 bases; J trimming: 4 bases; junction bases outside the gene matches: 7. Germline V gene lookup returns CDR1 MGHRA and CDR2 YSYEKL. The CDR3 loop spans 16 amino acids. CDR3 region: CASSQPGLDKYNEQFF. CDR3 DNA sequence: TGCGCCAGCAGCCAACCGGGACTAGACAAATACAATGAGCAGTTCTTC.

This clone turned up a few times. The chain uses TRBV5-1 and TRBJ1-1, with D tentatively TRBD1 (6 bases). The CDR3 loop spans 17 amino acids. V lost 3 bases and J 4 bases, leaving 22 bases between the germline ends. Germline V gene data show CDR1 as SGHRS and CDR2 as YFSETQ. CDR3 in amino acids: CASSYSTLQGAGTEAFF. The CDR3 nucleotides read TGCGCCAGCAGCTATTCTACCTTACAGGGTGCGGGCACTGAAGCTTTCTTT.

The chain couples TRBV6-6 to TRBJ1-6; tentatively, D is TRBD1 (6 bases). Trimming took 7 bases from V and 9 from J, leaving 22 bases between them. Germline CDR1 MNHNY, CDR2 SVGAGI (reference sequence). The CDR3 sequence is 16 residues long. CDR3 nucleotides: TGTGCCAGCACCTCCCCAGCAGGGGCTATAGGTTCACCCCTCCACTTT. This codes for CASTSPAGAIGSPLHF.

V gene TRBV7-2 combines with J gene TRBJ2-2; D perhaps matches TRBD1 (5 bases). The CDR3 totals 13 residues. Germline CDR1 is SGHTA and CDR2 is FQGNSA. V lost 2 bases to trimming and J lost 6 bases, with 7 bases between them. CDR3 DNA: TGTGCCAGCAGCTTAAGGGGATCCGGGGAGCTGTTTTTT. Translating it yields CASSLRGSGELFF.

The chain carries TRBV9 and TRBJ2-3, with D unclear. Germline V CDR1 and CDR2: SGDLS, YYNGEE. The CDR3 extends over 14 amino acids. V was clipped by 0 bases and J by 2 bases, with 7 bases between them. The CDR3 DNA follows: TGTGCCAGCAGCGTAGGGCTTCTCACAGATACGCAGTATTTT. Its protein is CASSVGLLTDTQYF. The full variable domain, completed using reference TRBV9 and TRBJ2-3, is DSGVTQTPKHLITATGQRVTLRCSPRSGDLSVYWYQQSLDQGLQFLIQYYNGEERAKGNILERFSAQQFPDLHSELNLSSLELGDSALYFCASSVGLLTDTQYFGPGTRLTVL.

The genes are TRBV5-4 and TRBJ2-2; D might be TRBD2 (6 bases). The CDR3 covers 17 residues. The ends were cut back, 2 bases at V and 1 base at J, with 15 bases in the middle. In germline, CDR1 is SGHNT, CDR2 YYREEE (reference sequence). This chain's CDR3 is CASSFLRRERNTGELFF. The CDR3 DNA sequence: TGTGCCAGCAGCTTTCTTCGTCGGGAGAGGAACACCGGGGAGCTGTTTTTT.

The V gene is TRBV30, the J gene TRBJ1-3, with D possibly matching TRBD1 (5 bases). This CDR3 comprises 13 residues. With 5 bases removed from V and 1 base from J, the gap between germline ends came to 9 bases. Germline loops: CDR1 GTSNPN, CDR2 SVGIG (reference sequence). CDR3 nucleotide sequence: TGTGCCTGGGGGGGACTTTCTGGAAACACCATATATTTT. It encodes CAWGGLSGNTIYF.

This chain joins TRBV7-9 and TRBJ1-2, with 10 bases matching TRBD1. The V gene end was trimmed by 3 bases and the J gene end by 4 bases; junction bases not matched to a gene: 8. The CDR3 runs to 16 residues. The V gene's germline CDR1 is SEHNR and CDR2 FQNEAQ (reference sequence). The CDR3 here is CASSLGAGTGAYGYTF. Here the CDR3 DNA reads TGTGCCAGCAGCTTGGGGGCCGGGACAGGGGCCTATGGCTACACCTTC.

This clone was observed a single time. V gene TRBV6-5 combines with J gene TRBJ2-7, with D possibly TRBD1 on 6 matching bases. Germline CDR1 MNHEY, CDR2 SVGAGI. The CDR3 consists of 11 residues. Trimming took 11 bases from V and 5 from J, leaving 13 bases between them. The CDR3 spells CAVTGFDEQYF. The DNA of the CDR3 is TGTGCCGTTACAGGGTTCGACGAGCAGTACTTC.

The rearrangement uses TRBV12-5 and TRBJ2-1; D ambiguous. Germline V CDR1 and CDR2: LGHNT, FRNRAP. The CDR3 covers 13 residues. V dropped 2 bases and J dropped 10 bases, with 12 bases sitting between them. The CDR3 DNA sequence: TGTGCTAGTGGTTTGCCACCCCCAGCGGAGCAGTTCTTC. It yields the protein CASGLPPPAEQFF. The full variable domain, completed using reference TRBV12-5 and TRBJ2-1, is DARVTQTPRHKVTEMGQEVTMRCQPILGHNTVFWYRQTMMQGLELLAYFRNRAPLDDSGMPKDRFSAEMPDATLATLKIQPSEPRDSAVYFCASGLPPPAEQFFGPGTRLTVL.

The V and J genes are TRBV6-5 and TRBJ1-2, with 7 bases lining up with TRBD1. The CDR3 is 15 residues long. Germline assignment: CDR1 MNHEY and CDR2 SVGAGI. V gave up 6 bases and J gave up 2 bases; unmatched junction bases: 9. The CDR3 is CASRPQTGYNYGYTF. DNA for the CDR3: TGTGCCAGCAGACCACAGACAGGGTACAACTATGGCTACACCTTC.

The CDR3, as DNA: TGTGCCAGCAGACAGGGTAATTTTATCGGTAGTGGCTACACCTTC. Protein: CASRQGNFIGSGYTF. The rearrangement links TRBV11-2 to TRBJ1-2, with D possibly matching TRBD1 (6 bases). V dropped 6 bases and J dropped 7 bases, with 21 bases sitting between them. The germline CDR1 and CDR2 sequences are SGHAT and FQNNGV. CDR3 length equals 15 residues. Filled out from reference TRBV11-2 and TRBJ1-2, the complete variable domain reads EAGVAQSPRYKIIEKRQSVAFWCNPISGHATLYWYQQILGQGPKLLIQFQNNGVVDDSQLPKDRFSAERLKGVDSTLKIQPAKLEDSAVYLCASRQGNFIGSGYTFGSGTRLTVV.

The V and J genes are TRBV11-2 and TRBJ2-7, with D maybe TRBD1 (6 bases). The V and J ends lost 5 bases and 6 bases respectively, with 14 bases between them. CDR1 and CDR2 (germline): SGHAT, FQNNGV. The CDR3 length is 13 residues. The chain's CDR3 is CASSLLGRGEQYF. CDR3 nucleotide sequence: TGTGCCAGCAGCCTTTTGGGCAGGGGCGAGCAGTACTTC.

The sample holds one count of this clone. The chain employs TRBV12-3 or TRBV12-4 and TRBJ1-2; D is unclear. The CDR3 runs to 12 residues. Trimming took off 7 bases at V and 4 bases at J, with 10 bases between the two ends. The CDR3 is CASIEDVYGYTF. The DNA for the CDR3 is TGTGCCAGCATAGAGGATGTCTATGGCTACACCTTC.

The rearrangement links TRBV7-9 to TRBJ2-5; TRBD2 is a possible D gene (5 bases). The CDR3 spans 14 residues. CDR1 SEHNR and CDR2 FQNEAQ come from the germline V gene (reference sequence). V lost 0 bases and J 6 bases, leaving 11 bases between the germline ends. CDR3 sequence: CASSLAPGVKTQYF. Written as DNA, the CDR3 is TGTGCCAGCAGCTTAGCGCCCGGGGTCAAGACCCAGTACTTC.

This chain uses TRBV2 with TRBJ2-7; 7 nucleotides align to TRBD1. This CDR3 region has 13 residues. Trimming took 6 bases from V and 1 from J; bases not matched to a gene: 3. Germline V gene lookup returns CDR1 SNHLY and CDR2 FYNNEI. The CDR3 region is CASRGTESYEQYF. CDR3 coding DNA: TGTGCCAGCAGAGGGACAGAGTCCTACGAGCAGTACTTC.

This rearrangement joins TRBV7-2 to TRBJ2-7, with D possibly TRBD2 on 6 matching bases. The CDR3 contains 14 residues. CDR1 SGHTA and CDR2 FQGNSA come from the germline V gene. Between the trimmed V and J ends, which lost 5 bases and 8 bases, there was a span of 19 bases. DNA of the CDR3: TGTGCCAGCAGCCAAGGTAGCGGAGGGGCGCAGCAGTACTTC. Translated: CASSQGSGGAQQYF.

There are a few counts of this clone. The rearrangement links TRBV7-9 to TRBJ1-5; D might be TRBD1 (6 bases). The CDR3 totals 15 residues. V lost 0 bases to trimming and J lost 3 bases, with 9 bases between them. Germline loops: CDR1 SEHNR, CDR2 FQNEAQ (reference sequence). CDR3 DNA sequence: TGTGCCAGCAGCTTAGCGCAGGGGCCCAATCAGCCCCAGCATTTT. Protein sequence: CASSLAQGPNQPQHF. The full variable domain, in which reference TRBV7-9 and TRBJ1-5 provide the parts outside the CDR3, is DTGVSQNPRHKITKRGQNVTFRCDPISEHNRLYWYRQTLGQGPEFLTYFQNEAQLEKSRLLSDRFSAERPKGSFSTLEIQRTEQGDSAMYLCASSLAQGPNQPQHFGDGTRLSIL.

This sequence joins TRBV9 and TRBJ1-3; D is undetermined. V lost 6 bases and J 3 bases, leaving 16 bases between the germline ends. Germline-derived CDR1 and CDR2 are SGDLS and YYNGEE. The CDR3 extends over 15 amino acids. CDR3 DNA: TGTGCCAGCACCTCCCCGGGGTCGGATGGAAACACCATATATTTT. Translation gives CASTSPGSDGNTIYF.